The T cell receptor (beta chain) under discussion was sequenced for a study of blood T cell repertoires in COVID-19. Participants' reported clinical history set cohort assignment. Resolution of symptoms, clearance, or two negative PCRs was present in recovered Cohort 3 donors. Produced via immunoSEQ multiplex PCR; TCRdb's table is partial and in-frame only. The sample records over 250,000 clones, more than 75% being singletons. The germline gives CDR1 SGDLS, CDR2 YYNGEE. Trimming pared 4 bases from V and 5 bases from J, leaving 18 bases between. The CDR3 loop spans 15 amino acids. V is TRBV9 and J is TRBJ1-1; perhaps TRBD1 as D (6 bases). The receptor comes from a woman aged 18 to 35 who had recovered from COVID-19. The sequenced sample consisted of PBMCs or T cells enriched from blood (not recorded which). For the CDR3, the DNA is TGTGCCAGCAGCCCAGACTCGGACAGATGGACTGAAGCTTTCTTT. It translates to CASSPDSDRWTEAFF.